This record looks at one T cell receptor beta chain sequence and its context. Its target is unknown. This sample was taken from a study of PD-L1 blockade in urothelial cancer. As for the study in general: As for prior chemotherapy regimens, patients had received 0 to 3. A median blood sample held approximately 140,000 T cells and 75,000 to 85,000 unique TCRs. Points from the study as a whole: A pretreatment blood TCR clonality that fell below the median predicted better progression-free and overall survival.

Clones were read by immunoSEQ multiplex PCR, and TCRdb kept only the in-frame ones, dropping some. The table includes about 47,000 clones, approximately 80% detected once. Time point defined: pretreatment peripheral blood. All patients carried locally advanced or metastatic urothelial carcinoma. V lost 4 bases, J lost 0 bases, and 19 bases lay in between. CDR1 is SGHAT and CDR2 is FQDESV in the germline V gene (reference sequence). This CDR3 contains 19 residues. The sequence was obtained from a man aged 55 to 69 with urothelial cancer. The sample consisted of PBMCs, taken around atezolizumab (anti-PD-L1) treatment. The chain uses TRBV11-1 and TRBJ2-6; maybe TRBD1 (5 bases). CDR3 in amino acids: CASSSQGITFHSGANVLTF. For the CDR3, the DNA is TGTGCCAGCAGCTCCCAGGGAATCACATTCCACTCTGGGGCCAACGTCCTGACTTTC.